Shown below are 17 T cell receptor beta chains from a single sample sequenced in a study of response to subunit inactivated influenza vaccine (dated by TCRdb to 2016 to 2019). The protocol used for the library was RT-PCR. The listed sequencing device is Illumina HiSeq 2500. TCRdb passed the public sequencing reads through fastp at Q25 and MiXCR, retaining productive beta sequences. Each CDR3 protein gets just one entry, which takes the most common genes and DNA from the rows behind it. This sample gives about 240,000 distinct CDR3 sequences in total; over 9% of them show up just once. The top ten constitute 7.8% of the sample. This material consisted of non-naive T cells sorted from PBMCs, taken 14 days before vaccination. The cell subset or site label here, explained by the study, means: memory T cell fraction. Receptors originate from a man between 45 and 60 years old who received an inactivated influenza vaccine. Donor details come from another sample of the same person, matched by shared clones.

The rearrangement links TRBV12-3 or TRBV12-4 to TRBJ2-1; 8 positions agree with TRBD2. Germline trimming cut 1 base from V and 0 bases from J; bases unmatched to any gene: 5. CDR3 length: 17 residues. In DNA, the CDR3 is TGTGCCAGCAGTTTAGGGCGGGAGGCCTACTCCTACAATGAGCAGTTCTTC. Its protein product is CASSLGREAYSYNEQFF.

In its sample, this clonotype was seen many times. This CDR3 is CASSPDSLRTDTQYF. CDR3 in DNA: TGTGCCAGCAGTCCCGACAGCCTACGGACAGATACGCAGTATTTT. The genes are TRBV12-3 or TRBV12-4 and TRBJ2-3; D may be TRBD1 (5 bases). Trimming stripped 5 bases from V and 3 bases from J, with 15 bases between. The CDR3 sequence is 15 residues long.

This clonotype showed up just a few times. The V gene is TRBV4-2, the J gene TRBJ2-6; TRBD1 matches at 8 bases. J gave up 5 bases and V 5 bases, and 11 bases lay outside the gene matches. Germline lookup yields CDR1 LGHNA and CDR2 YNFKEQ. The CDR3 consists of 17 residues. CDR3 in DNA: TGTGCCAGCAGCTACACAGGGGGTTACACTAGGGCCAACGTCCTGACTTTC. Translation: CASSYTGGYTRANVLTF.

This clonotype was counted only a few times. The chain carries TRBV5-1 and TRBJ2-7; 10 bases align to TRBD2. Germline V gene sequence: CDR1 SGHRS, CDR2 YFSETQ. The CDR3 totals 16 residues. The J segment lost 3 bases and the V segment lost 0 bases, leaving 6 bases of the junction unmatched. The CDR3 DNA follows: TGCGCCAGCAGCTTGGAACCAACTAGCGGGATCTACGAGCAGTACTTC. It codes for CASSLEPTSGIYEQYF.

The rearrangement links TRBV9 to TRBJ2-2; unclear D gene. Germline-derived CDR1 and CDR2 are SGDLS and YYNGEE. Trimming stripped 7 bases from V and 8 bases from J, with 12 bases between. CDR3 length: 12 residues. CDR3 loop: CASVELSGELFF. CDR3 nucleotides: TGTGCCAGCGTAGAACTGTCAGGGGAGCTGTTTTTT.

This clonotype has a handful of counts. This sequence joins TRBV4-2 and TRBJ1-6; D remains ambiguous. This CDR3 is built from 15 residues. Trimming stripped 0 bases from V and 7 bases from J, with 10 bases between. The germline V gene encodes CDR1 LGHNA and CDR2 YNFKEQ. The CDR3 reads CASSQEFGENSPLHF. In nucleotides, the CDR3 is TGTGCCAGCAGCCAAGAGTTTGGGGAAAATTCACCCCTCCACTTT.

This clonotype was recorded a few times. The CDR3 DNA sequence: TGTGCCAGTAGTTCCCCCGGGTCGAACACCGGGGAGCTGTTTTTT. It translates to CASSSPGSNTGELFF. The chain is built from TRBV19 and TRBJ2-2; no firm D call. CDR3 length: 15 amino acids. The germline CDR1 and CDR2 sequences are LNHDA and SQIVND (reference sequence). Trimming pared 5 bases from V and 0 bases from J, leaving 10 bases between.

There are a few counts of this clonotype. The CDR3 spells CASSSRPGGEELFF. The CDR3 bases are TGTGCCAGCAGTTCGCGGCCAGGCGGCGAGGAGCTGTTTTTT. The rearrangement uses TRBV11-2 and TRBJ2-2; unclear D gene. Trimming stripped 6 bases from V and 10 bases from J, with 18 bases between. There are 14 residues in the CDR3. Germline V CDR1 and CDR2: SGHAT, FQNNGV. Full variable domain (outside the CDR3, taken from reference TRBV11-2 and TRBJ2-2): EAGVAQSPRYKIIEKRQSVAFWCNPISGHATLYWYQQILGQGPKLLIQFQNNGVVDDSQLPKDRFSAERLKGVDSTLKIQPAKLEDSAVYLCASSSRPGGEELFFGEGSRLTVL.

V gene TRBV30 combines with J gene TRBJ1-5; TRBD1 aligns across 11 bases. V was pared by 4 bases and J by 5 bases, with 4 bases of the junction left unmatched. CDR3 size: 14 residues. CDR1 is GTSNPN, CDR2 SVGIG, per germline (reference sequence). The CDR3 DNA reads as TGTGCCTGGAAACGGACAGGGGGCGATCAGCCCCAGCATTTT. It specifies CAWKRTGGDQPQHF.

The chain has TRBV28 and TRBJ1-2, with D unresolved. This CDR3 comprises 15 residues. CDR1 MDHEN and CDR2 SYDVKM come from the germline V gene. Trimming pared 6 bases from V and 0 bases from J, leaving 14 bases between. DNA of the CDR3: TGTGCCAGCAGCCGACAACGCATAGCTAACTATGGCTACACCTTC. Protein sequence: CASSRQRIANYGYTF.

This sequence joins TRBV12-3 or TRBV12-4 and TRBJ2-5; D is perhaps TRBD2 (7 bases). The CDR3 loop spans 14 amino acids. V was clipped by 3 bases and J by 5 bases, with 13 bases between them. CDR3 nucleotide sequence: TGTGCCAGCAGTTTTATACGGGGGGCGGAGACCCAGTACTTC. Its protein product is CASSFIRGAETQYF.

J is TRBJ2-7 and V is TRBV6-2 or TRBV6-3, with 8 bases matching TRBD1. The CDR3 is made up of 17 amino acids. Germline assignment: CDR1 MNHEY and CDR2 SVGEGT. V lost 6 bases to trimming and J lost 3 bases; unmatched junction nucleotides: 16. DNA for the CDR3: TGTGCCAGCAGATCCAATAGACAGGGGCAAATTTACTACGAGCAGTACTTC. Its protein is CASRSNRQGQIYYEQYF.

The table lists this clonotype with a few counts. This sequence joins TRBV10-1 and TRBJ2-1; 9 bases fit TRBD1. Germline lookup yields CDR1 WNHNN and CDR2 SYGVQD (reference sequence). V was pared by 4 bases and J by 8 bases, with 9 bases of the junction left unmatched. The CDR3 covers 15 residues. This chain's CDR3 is CASSGPSGQGHEQFF. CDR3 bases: TGCGCCAGCAGTGGTCCTTCGGGACAGGGCCATGAGCAGTTCTTC.

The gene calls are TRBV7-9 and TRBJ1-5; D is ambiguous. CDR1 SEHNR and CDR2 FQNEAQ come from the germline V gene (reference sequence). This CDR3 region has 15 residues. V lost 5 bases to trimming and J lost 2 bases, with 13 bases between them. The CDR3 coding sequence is TGTGCCAGCAGCATGAGCCGTGGGGGCAATCAGCCCCAGCATTTT. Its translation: CASSMSRGGNQPQHF.

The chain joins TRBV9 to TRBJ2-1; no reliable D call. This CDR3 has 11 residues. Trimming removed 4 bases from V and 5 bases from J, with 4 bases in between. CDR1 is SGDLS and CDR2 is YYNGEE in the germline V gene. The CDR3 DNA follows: TGTGCCAGCAGCACCCACAATGAGCAGTTCTTC. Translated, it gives CASSTHNEQFF.

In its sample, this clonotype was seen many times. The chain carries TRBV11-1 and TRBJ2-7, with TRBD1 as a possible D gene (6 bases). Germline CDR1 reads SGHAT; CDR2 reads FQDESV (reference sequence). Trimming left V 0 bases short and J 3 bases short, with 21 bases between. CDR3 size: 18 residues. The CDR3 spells CASSLASLIRGNDYEQYF. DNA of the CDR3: TGTGCCAGCAGCTTAGCTAGTCTTATCAGGGGAAATGACTACGAGCAGTACTTC. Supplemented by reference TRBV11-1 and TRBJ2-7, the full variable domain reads EAEVAQSPRYKITEKSQAVAFWCDPISGHATLYWYRQILGQGPELLVQFQDESVVDDSQLPKDRFSAERLKGVDSTLKIQPAELGDSAMYLCASSLASLIRGNDYEQYFGPGTRLTVT.

CDR3 amino acids: CASRKMHRAGTGELFF. The CDR3 region has the DNA TGTGCCAGCAGGAAGATGCACAGGGCGGGTACCGGGGAGCTGTTTTTT. The chain employs TRBV7-9 and TRBJ2-2; tentatively, D is TRBD1 (6 bases). CDR3 length: 16 residues. Trimming pared 6 bases from V and 5 bases from J, leaving 19 bases between. Germline lookup yields CDR1 SEHNR and CDR2 FQNEAQ (reference sequence).